This TCR beta chain appears in the sequencing data of a study of vaccination and CD4 T cells after COVID-19. Comments on this clonotype: Its antigen remains unknown.

Treatment noted: 10-day PBMC culture with coronavirus spike peptide pools or control peptides (ViraFEST assay). The V segment lost 6 bases and the J segment 3 bases; nucleotides outside the gene matches: 17. Germline V gives CDR1 MNHNS, CDR2 SASEGT. The CDR3 length is 19 residues. Oncomine TCR Beta short-read sequencing was applied to DNA from cultured CD4+ T cells. Genomic DNA was isolated from CD4+ T cells that had been cultured. TCRdb processed the PCR reads anew with MiXCR; each CDR3 protein has one entry. The top ten hold 18% of the sample, which has over 13,000 distinct CDR3 sequences, roughly 24% seen once.

The sequencing here drew on CD4+ T cells from blood, cultured in vitro, taken after SARS-CoV-2 vaccination. V and J are TRBV6-1 and TRBJ2-3, with 11 bases fitting TRBD2. The receptor was isolated from a human donor who had recovered from COVID-19. CDR3 loop: CASSKRTGRASGGTDTQYF. The CDR3, as DNA: TGTGCCAGCAGCAAAAGGACTGGTCGGGCTAGCGGGGGGACAGATACGCAGTATTTT.